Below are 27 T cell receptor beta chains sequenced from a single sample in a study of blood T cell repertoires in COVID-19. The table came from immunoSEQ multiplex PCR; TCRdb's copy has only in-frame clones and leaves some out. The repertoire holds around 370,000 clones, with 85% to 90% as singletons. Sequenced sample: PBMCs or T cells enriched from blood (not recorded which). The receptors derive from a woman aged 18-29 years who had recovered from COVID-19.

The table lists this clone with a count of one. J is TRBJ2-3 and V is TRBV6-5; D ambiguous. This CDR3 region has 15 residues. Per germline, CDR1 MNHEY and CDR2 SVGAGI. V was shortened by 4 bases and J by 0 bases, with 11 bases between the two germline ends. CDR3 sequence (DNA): TGTGCCAGCAGTTTCACGACATATAGCACAGATACGCAGTATTTT. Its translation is CASSFTTYSTDTQYF.

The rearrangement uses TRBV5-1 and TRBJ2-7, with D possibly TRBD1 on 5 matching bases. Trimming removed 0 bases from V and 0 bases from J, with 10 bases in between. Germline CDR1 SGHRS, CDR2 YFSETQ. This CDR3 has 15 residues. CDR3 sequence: CASSLGATVSYEQYF. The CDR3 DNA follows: TGCGCCAGCAGCTTGGGGGCGACAGTCTCCTACGAGCAGTACTTC. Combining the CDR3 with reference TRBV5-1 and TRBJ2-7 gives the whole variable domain KAGVTQTPRYLIKTRGQQVTLSCSPISGHRSVSWYQQTPGQGLQFLFEYFSETQRNKGNFPGRFSGRQFSNSRSEMNVSTLELGDSALYLCASSLGATVSYEQYFGPGTRLTVT.

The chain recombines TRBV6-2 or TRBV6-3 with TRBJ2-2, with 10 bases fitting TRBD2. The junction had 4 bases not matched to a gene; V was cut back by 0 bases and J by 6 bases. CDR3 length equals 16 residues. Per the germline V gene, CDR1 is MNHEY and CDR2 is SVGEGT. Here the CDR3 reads CASSYSQRGGPGELFF. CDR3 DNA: TGTGCCAGCAGTTACTCGCAGCGGGGGGGCCCCGGGGAGCTGTTTTTT.

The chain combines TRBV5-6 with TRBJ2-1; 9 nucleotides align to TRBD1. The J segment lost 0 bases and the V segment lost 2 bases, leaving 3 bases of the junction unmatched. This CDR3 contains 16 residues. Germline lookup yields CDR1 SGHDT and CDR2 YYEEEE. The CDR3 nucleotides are TGTGCCAGCAGCTTTGAGGGACAGGGCTCCTACAATGAGCAGTTCTTC. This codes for CASSFEGQGSYNEQFF.

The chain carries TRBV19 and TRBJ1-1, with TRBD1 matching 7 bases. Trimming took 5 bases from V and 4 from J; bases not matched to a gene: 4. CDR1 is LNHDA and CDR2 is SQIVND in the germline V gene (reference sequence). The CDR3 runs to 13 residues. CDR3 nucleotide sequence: TGTGCCAGTAGTCAGGGGGTGGGCACTGAAGCTTTCTTT. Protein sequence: CASSQGVGTEAFF.

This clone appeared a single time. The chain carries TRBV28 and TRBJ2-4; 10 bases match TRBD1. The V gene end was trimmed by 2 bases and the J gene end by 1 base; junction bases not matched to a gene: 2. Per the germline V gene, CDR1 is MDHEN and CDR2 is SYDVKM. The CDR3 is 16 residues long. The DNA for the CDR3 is TGTGCCAGCAGTTTAGGGGGACAGGGGGCCAAAAACATTCAGTACTTC. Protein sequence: CASSLGGQGAKNIQYF.

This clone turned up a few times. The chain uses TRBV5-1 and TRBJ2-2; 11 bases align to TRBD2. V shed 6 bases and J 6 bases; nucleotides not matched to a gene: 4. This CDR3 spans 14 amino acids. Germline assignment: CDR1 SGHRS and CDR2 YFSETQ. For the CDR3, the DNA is TGCGCCAGCAAGACTAGCGGGATGGCCGGGGAGCTGTTTTTT. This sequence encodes CASKTSGMAGELFF.

CDR3 sequence: CASSATGLNEQFF. In DNA form, the CDR3 reads TGTGCCAGCAGCGCCACAGGTCTGAATGAGCAGTTCTTC. V is TRBV9 and J is TRBJ2-1, with a weak D call TRBD1 (5 bases). The CDR3 spans 13 residues. The V end was cut by 3 bases, the J end by 7 bases, with 11 bases between. Germline V gene data show CDR1 as SGDLS and CDR2 as YYNGEE.

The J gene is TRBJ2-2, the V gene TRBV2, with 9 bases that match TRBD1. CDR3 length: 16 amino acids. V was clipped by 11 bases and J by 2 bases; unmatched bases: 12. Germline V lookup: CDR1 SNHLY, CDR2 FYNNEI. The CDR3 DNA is TGTGCCTCCCGACGAGTGACAGGGGGAAACACCGGGGAGCTGTTTTTT. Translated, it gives CASRRVTGGNTGELFF.

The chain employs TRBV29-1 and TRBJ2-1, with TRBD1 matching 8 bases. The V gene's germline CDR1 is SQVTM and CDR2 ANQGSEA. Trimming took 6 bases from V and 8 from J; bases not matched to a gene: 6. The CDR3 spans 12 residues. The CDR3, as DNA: TGCAGCGTAGGGGACAGGCCGGATGAGCAGTTCTTC. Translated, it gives CSVGDRPDEQFF.

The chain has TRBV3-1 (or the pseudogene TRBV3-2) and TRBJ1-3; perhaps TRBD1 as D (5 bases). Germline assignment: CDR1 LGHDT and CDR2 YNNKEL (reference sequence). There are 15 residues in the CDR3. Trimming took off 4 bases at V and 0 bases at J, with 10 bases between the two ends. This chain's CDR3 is CASSLRQISGNTIYF. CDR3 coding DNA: TGTGCCAGCAGCCTCCGACAGATCTCTGGAAACACCATATATTTT.

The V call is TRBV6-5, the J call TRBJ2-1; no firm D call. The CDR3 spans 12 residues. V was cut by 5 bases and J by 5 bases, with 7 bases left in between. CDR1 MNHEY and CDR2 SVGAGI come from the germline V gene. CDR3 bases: TGTGCCAGCAGTCACATTAACAATGAGCAGTTCTTC. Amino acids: CASSHINNEQFF.

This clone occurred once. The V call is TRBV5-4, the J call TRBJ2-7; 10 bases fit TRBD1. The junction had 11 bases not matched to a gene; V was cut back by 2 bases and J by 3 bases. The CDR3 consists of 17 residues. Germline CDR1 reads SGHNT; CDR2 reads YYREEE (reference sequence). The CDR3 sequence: CASSFTVGQGDNYEQYF. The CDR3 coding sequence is TGTGCCAGCAGCTTCACGGTCGGACAGGGGGATAACTACGAGCAGTACTTC.

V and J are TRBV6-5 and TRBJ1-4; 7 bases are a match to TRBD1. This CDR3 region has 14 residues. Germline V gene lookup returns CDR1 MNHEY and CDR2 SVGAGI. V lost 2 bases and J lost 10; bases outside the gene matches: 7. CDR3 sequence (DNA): TGTGCCAGCAGTTACAATGTGGGGGACAGAAAACTGTTTTTT. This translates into CASSYNVGDRKLFF.

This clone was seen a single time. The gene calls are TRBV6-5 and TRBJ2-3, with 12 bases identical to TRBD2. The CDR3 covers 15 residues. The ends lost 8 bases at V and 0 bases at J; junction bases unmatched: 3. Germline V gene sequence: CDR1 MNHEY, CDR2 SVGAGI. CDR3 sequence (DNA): TGTGCCAGCTCAACTAGCGGGGGGAGCACAGATACGCAGTATTTT. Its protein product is CASSTSGGSTDTQYF.

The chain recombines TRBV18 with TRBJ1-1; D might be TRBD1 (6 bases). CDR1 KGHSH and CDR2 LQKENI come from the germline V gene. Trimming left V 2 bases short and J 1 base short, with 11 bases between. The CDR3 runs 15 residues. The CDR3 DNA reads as TGTGCCAGCTCACCATCCTTGACAGGGAACACTGAAGCTTTCTTT. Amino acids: CASSPSLTGNTEAFF.

CDR3 coding DNA: TGTGCCAGCAGTGAAGAGCGCGGGGGCTCCTACAATGAGCAGTTCTTC. Protein product: CASSEERGGSYNEQFF. This chain connects TRBV6-1 to TRBJ2-1; TRBD2 matches at 7 bases. Trimming at V came to 1 base and at J to 0 bases, leaving 3 bases not matched to a gene. The germline V gene has CDR1 MNHNS and CDR2 SASEGT. The CDR3 contains 16 residues.

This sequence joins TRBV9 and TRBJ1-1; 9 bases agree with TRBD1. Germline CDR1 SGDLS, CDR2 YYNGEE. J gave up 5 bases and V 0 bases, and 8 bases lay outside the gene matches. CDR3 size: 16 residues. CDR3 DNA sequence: TGTGCCAGCAGCGTAGAGGGACAGGGTGTATGGACTGAAGCTTTCTTT. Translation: CASSVEGQGVWTEAFF. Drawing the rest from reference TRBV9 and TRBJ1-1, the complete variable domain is DSGVTQTPKHLITATGQRVTLRCSPRSGDLSVYWYQQSLDQGLQFLIQYYNGEERAKGNILERFSAQQFPDLHSELNLSSLELGDSALYFCASSVEGQGVWTEAFFGQGTRLTVV.

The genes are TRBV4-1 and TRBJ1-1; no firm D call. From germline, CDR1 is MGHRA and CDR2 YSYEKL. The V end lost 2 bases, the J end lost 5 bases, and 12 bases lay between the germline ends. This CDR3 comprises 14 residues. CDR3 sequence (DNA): TGCGCCAGCAGCCAACTTAACATGAGGACTGAAGCTTTCTTT. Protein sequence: CASSQLNMRTEAFF.

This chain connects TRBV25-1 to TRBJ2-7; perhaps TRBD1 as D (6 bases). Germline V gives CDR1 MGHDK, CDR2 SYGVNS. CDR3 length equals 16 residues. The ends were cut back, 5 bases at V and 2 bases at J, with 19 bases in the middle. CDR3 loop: CASSPLGGAETYEQYF. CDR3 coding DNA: TGTGCCAGCAGTCCTCTTGGGGGCGCGGAAACCTACGAGCAGTACTTC.

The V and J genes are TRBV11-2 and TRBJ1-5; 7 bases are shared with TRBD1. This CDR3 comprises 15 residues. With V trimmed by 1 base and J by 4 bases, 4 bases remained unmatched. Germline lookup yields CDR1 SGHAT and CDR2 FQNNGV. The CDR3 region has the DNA TGTGCCAGCAGCTTAGGAGGGACAGTTAATCAGCCCCAGCATTTT. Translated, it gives CASSLGGTVNQPQHF.

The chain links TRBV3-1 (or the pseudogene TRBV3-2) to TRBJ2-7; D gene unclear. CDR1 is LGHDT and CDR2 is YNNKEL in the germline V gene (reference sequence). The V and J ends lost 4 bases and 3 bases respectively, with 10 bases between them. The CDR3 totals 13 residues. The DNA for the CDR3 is TGTGCCAGCAGCCGAGACACTATCTACGAGCAGTACTTC. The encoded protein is CASSRDTIYEQYF.

CDR3 sequence: CAWRDGASYEQYF. In DNA form, the CDR3 reads TGTGCCTGGAGGGATGGGGCCAGCTACGAGCAGTACTTC. The chain employs TRBV30 and TRBJ2-7, with D possibly being TRBD1 (5 bases). Trimming took 3 bases from V and 3 from J, leaving 12 bases between them. The CDR3 is 13 amino acids. Germline V gene lookup returns CDR1 GTSNPN and CDR2 SVGIG (reference sequence).

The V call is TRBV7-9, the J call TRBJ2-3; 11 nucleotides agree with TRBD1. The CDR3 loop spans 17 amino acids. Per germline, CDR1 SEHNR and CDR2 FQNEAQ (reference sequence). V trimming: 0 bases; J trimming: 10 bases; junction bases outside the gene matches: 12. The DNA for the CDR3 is TGTGCCAGCAGCTTAGCACAGGGGACAGGGGGGTTCCGAGCGCAGTATTTT. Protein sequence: CASSLAQGTGGFRAQYF.

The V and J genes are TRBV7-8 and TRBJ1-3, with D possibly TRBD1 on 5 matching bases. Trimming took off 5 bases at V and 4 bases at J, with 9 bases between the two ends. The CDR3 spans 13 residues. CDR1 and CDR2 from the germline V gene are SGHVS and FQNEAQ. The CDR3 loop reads CASSLNRGNTIYF. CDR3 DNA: TGTGCCAGCAGCCTTAACAGGGGAAACACCATATATTTT.

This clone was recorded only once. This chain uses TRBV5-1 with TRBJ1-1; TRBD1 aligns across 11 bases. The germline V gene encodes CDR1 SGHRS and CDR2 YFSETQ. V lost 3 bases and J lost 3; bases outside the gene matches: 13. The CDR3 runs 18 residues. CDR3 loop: CASSSTGTGGTFYTEAFF. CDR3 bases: TGCGCCAGCAGCTCGACTGGGACAGGGGGAACTTTCTACACTGAAGCTTTCTTT.

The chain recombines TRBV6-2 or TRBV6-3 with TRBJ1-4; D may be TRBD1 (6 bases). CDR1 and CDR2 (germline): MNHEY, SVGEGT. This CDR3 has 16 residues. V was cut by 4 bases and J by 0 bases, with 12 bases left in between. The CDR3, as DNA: TGTGCCAGCAGTTCGCCAGGGGCTACAACTAATGAAAAACTGTTTTTT. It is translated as CASSSPGATTNEKLFF.